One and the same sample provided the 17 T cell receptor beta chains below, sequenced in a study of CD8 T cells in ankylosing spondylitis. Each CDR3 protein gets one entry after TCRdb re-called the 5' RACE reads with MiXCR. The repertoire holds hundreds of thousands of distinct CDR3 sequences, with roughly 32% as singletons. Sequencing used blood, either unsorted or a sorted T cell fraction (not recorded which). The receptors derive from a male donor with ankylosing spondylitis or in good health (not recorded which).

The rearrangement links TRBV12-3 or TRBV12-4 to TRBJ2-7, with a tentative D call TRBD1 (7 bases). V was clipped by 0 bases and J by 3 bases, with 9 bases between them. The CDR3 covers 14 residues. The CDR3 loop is CASSLARGVYEQYF. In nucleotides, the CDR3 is TGTGCCAGCAGTTTAGCCAGGGGGGTCTACGAGCAGTACTTC.

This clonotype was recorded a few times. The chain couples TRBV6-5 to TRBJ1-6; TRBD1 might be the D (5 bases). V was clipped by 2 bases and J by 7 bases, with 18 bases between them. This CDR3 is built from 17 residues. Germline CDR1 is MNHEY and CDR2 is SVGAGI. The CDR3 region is CASSYRGLPGKNSPLHF. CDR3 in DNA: TGTGCCAGCAGTTACAGGGGACTTCCAGGGAAGAATTCACCCCTCCACTTT.

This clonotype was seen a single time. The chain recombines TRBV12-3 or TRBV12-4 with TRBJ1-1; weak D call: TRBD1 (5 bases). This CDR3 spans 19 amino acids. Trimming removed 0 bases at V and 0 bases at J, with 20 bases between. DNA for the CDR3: TGTGCCAGCAGTTTAGCGCTTGCCCGGGGCGGGGGTATGAACACTGAAGCTTTCTTT. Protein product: CASSLALARGGGMNTEAFF.

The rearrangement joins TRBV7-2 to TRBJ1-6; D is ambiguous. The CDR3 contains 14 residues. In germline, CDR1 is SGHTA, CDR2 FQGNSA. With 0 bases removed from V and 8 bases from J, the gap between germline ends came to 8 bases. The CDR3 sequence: CASSLAPDYSPLHF. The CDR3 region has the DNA TGTGCCAGCAGCTTAGCCCCAGATTATTCACCCCTCCACTTT.

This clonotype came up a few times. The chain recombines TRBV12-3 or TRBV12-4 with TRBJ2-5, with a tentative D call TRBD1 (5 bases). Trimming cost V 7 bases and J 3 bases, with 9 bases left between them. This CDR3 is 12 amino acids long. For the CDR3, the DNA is TGTGCCAGCACCCCAGGGAAAGAGACCCAGTACTTC. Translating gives CASTPGKETQYF.

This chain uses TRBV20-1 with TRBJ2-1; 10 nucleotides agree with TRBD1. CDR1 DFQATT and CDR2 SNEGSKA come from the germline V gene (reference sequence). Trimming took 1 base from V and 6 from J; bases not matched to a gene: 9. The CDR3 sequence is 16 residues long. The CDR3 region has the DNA TGCAGTGCTAGAGCCCTGGGAGGGACAGGGGTCAATGAGCAGTTCTTC. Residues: CSARALGGTGVNEQFF.

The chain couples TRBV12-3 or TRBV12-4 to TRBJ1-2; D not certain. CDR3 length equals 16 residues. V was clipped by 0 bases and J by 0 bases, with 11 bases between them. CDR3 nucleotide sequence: TGTGCCAGCAGTTTAGCGCACCAGGCCACTAACTATGGCTACACCTTC. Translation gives CASSLAHQATNYGYTF.

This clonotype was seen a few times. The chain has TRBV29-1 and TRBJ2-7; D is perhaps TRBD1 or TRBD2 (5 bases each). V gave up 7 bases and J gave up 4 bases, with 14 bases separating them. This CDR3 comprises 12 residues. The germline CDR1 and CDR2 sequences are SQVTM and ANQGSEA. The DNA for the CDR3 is TGCAGCGGAGGGGACCCTGGTTACGAGCAGTACTTC. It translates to CSGGDPGYEQYF.

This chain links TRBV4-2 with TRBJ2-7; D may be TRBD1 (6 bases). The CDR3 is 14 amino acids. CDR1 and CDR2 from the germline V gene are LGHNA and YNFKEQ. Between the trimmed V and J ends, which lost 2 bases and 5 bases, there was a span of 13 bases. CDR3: CASSQSQGSNEQYF. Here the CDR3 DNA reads TGTGCCAGCAGCCAATCCCAGGGGTCCAACGAGCAGTACTTC.

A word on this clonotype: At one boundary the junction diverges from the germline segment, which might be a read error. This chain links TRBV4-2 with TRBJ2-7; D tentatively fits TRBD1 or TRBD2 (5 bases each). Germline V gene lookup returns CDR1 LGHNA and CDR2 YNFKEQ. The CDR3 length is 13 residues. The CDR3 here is CASSQETGTPWFF. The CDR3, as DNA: TGTGCCAGCAGCCAAGAGACCGGGACCCCTTGGTTTTTC.

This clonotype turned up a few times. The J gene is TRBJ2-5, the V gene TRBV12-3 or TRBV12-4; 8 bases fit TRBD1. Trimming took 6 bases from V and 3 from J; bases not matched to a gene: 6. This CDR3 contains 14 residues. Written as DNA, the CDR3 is TGTGCCAGCAGATCCGACAGGGGTAAAGAGACCCAGTACTTC. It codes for CASRSDRGKETQYF.

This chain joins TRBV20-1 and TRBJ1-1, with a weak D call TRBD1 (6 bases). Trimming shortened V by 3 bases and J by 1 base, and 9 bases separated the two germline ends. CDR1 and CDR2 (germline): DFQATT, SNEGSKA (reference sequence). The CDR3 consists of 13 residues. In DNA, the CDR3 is TGCAGTGCTAGGGGGGCTGGGAACACTGAAGCTTTCTTT. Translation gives CSARGAGNTEAFF.

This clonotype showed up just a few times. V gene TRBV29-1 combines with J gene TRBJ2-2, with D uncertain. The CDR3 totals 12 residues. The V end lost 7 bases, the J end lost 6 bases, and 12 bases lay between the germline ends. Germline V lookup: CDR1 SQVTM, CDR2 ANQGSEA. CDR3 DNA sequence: TGCAGCGCCCATAGTCCTCCCGGGGAGCTGTTTTTT. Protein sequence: CSAHSPPGELFF.

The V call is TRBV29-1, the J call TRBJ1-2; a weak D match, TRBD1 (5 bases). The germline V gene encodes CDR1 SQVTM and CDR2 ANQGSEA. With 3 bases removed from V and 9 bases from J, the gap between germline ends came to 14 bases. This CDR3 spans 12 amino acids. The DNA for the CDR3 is TGCAGCGTTGAGGGAGGGGAGTATCGCTACACCTTC. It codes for CSVEGGEYRYTF.

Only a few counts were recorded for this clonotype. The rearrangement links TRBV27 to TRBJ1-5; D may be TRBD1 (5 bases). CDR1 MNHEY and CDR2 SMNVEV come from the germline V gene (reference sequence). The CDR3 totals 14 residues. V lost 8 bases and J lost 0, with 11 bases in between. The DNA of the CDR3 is TGTGCCAGCTGGGGCCTCCTTAGCAATCAGCCCCAGCATTTT. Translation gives CASWGLLSNQPQHF.

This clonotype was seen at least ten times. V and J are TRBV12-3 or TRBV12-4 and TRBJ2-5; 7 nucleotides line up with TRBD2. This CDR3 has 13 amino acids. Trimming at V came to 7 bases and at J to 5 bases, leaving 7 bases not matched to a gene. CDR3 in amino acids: CASTGLVSETQYF. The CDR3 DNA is TGTGCCAGCACCGGACTAGTTTCGGAGACCCAGTACTTC.

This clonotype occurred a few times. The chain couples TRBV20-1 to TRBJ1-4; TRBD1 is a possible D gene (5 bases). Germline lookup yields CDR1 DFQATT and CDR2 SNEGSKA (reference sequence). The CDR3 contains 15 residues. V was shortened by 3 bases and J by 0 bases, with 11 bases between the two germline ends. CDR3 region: CSARQGIATNEKLFF. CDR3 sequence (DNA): TGCAGTGCTAGGCAGGGAATTGCAACTAATGAAAAACTGTTTTTT.